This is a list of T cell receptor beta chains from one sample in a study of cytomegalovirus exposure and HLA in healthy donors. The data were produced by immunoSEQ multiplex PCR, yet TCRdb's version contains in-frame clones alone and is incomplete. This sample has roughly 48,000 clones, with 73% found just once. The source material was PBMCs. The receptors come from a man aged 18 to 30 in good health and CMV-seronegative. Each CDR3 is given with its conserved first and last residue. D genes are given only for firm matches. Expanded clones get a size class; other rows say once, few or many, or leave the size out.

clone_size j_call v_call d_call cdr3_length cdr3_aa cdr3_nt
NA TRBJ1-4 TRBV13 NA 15 CASSSKTEGNEKLFF TGTGCCAGCAGCTCTAAGACCGAGGGCAATGAAAAACTGTTTTTT
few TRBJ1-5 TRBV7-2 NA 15 CASSLYVTGNQPQHF TGTGCCAGCAGCTTATATGTCACAGGGAATCAGCCCCAGCATTTT
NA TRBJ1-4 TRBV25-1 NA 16 CASSDPSGQTNEKLFF TGTGCCAGCAGTGACCCGTCAGGGCAAACTAATGAAAAACTGTTTTTT
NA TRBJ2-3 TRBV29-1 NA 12 CSVDSGLDTQYF TGCAGCGTTGATTCAGGGCTAGATACGCAGTATTTT
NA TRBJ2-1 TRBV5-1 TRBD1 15 CASSQGQGFYNEQFF TGCGCCAGCAGCCAGGGACAGGGATTCTACAATGAGCAGTTCTTC
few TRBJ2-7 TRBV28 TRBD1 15 CASRATGESSYEQYF TGTGCCAGCAGAGCAACAGGGGAGAGCTCCTACGAGCAGTACTTC
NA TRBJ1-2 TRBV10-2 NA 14 CASSEGGLDYGYTF TGCGCCAGCAGTGAAGGGGGTCTTGACTATGGCTACACCTTC
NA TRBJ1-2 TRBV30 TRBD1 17 CAWSDYVTGESNYGYTF TGTGCCTGGAGCGACTACGTGACAGGGGAATCTAACTATGGCTACACCTTC
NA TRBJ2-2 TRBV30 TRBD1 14 CAQRWGTVTGELFF TGTGCCCAAAGGTGGGGGACAGTGACCGGGGAGCTGTTTTTT
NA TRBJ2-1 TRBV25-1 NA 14 CASSALVSFNEQFF TGTGCCAGCAGTGCGCTAGTCTCTTTCAATGAGCAGTTCTTC
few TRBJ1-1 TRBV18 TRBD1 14 CASLTGTGWTEAFF TGTGCCAGCTTAACCGGGACAGGGTGGACTGAAGCTTTCTTT
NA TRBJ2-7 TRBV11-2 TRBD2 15 CASGGLAGKSYEQYF TGTGCCAGCGGGGGACTAGCGGGAAAATCCTACGAGCAGTACTTC
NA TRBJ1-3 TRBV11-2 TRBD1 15 CASSPREDRGNTIYF TGTGCCAGCAGCCCAAGGGAAGACAGGGGGAACACCATATATTTT
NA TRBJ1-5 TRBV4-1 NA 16 CASSQYVTGVGGAQHF TGCGCCAGCAGCCAATACGTTACCGGGGTCGGGGGGGCCCAGCATTTT
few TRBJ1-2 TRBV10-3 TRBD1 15 CAISESRDRTYGYTF TGTGCCATCAGTGAGTCGAGGGACAGAACCTATGGCTACACCTTC
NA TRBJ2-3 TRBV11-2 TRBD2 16 CASSFISGLAGHTQYF TGTGCCAGCAGCTTTATATCGGGACTAGCGGGTCATACGCAGTATTTT
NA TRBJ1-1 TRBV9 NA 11 CASGQNTEAFF TGTGCCAGCGGCCAGAACACTGAAGCTTTCTTT
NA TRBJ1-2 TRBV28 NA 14 CASSFQGRGYGYTF TGTGCCAGCAGTTTTCAGGGACGGGGGTATGGCTACACCTTC
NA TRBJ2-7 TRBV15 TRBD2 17 CATSRRLAGASSYEQYF TGTGCCACCAGCAGAAGATTAGCGGGCGCGAGCTCCTACGAGCAGTACTTC
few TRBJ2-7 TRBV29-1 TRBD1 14 CSVGAGGKEYEQYF TGCAGCGTTGGGGCAGGGGGTAAAGAATACGAGCAGTACTTC
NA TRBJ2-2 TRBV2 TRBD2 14 CASSDLAGAGELFF TGTGCCAGCAGTGATCTAGCGGGAGCCGGGGAGCTGTTTTTT
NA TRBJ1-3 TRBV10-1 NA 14 CASSDGSSGNTIYF TGCGCCAGCAGTGATGGGAGCTCTGGAAACACCATATATTTT